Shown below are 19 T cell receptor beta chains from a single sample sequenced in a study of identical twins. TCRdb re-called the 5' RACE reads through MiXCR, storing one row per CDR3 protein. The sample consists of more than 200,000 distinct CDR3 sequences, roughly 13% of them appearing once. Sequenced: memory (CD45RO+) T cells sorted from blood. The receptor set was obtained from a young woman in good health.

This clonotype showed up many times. The CDR3 loop reads CASSLVQGAAFF. CDR3 nucleotide sequence: TGTGCCAGCAGTTTAGTCCAGGGGGCTGCTTTCTTT. V usage is TRBV12-3 or TRBV12-4 and J usage is TRBJ1-1, with 8 bases that match TRBD1. The V segment lost 1 base and the J segment 11 bases; nucleotides outside the gene matches: 3. CDR3 length equals 12 residues.

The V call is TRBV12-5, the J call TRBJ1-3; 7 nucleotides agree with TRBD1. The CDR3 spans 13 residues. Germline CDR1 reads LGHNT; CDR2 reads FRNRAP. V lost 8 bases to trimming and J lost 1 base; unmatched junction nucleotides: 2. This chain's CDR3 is CASLQGSGNTIYF. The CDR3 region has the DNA TGTGCTAGTCTACAGGGGTCTGGAAACACCATATATTTT.

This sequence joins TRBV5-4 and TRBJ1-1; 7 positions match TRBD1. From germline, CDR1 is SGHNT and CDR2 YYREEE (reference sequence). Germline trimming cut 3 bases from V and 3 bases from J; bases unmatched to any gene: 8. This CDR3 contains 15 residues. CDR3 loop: CASSSTGRGDTEAFF. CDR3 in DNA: TGTGCCAGCAGCTCGACAGGGAGGGGGGACACTGAAGCTTTCTTT.

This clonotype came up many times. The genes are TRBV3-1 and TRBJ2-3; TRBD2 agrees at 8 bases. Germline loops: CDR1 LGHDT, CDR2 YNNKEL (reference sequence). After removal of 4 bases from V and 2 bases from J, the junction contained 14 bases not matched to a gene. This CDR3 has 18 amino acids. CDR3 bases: TGTGCCAGCAGCCTCAGAAACCTGGGGACTAGTCTCACAGATACGCAGTATTTT. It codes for CASSLRNLGTSLTDTQYF.

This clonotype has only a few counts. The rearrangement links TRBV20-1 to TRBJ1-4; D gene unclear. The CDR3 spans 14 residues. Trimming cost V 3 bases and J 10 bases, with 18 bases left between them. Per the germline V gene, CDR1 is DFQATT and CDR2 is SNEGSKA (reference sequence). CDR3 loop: CSARSTLGVGKLFF. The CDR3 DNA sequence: TGCAGTGCTAGGTCGACGTTGGGAGTCGGAAAACTGTTTTTT.

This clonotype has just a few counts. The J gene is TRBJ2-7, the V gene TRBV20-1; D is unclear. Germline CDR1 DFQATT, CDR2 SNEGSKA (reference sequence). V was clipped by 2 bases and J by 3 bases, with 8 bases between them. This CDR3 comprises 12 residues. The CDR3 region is CSARYRDYEQYF. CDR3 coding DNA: TGCAGTGCTAGATACAGAGACTACGAGCAGTACTTC.

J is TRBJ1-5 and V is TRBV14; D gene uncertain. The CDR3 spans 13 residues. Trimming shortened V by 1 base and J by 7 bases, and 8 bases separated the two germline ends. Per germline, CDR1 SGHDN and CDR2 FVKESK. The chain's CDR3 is CASSQGEGQPQHF. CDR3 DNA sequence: TGTGCCAGCAGCCAAGGGGAAGGACAGCCCCAGCATTTT.

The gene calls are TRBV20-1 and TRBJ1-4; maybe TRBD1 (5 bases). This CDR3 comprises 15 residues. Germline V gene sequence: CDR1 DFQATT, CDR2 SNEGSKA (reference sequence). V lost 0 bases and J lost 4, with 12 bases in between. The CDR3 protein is CSARDPREFNEKLFF. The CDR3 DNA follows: TGCAGTGCTAGAGATCCCAGGGAATTTAATGAAAAACTGTTTTTT.

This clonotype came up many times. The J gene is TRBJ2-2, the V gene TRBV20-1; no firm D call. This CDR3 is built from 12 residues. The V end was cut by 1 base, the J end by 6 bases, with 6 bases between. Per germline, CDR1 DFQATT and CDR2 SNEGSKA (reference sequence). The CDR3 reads CSARGAAGELFF. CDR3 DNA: TGCAGTGCTAGAGGGGCCGCCGGGGAGCTGTTTTTT.

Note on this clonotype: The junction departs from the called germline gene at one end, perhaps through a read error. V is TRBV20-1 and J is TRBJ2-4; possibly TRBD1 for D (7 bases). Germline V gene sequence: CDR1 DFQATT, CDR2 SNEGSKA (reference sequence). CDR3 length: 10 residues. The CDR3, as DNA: TGCAGTGCTCGTCGGCGGGGACAGCCCTTC. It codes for CSARRRGQPF.

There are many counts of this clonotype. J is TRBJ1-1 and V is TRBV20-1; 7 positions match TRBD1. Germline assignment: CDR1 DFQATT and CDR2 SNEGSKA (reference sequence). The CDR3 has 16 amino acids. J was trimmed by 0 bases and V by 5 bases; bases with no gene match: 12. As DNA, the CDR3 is TGCAGTGCTTTTCAGACAGGGCGAGCCTTGAACACTGAAGCTTTCTTT. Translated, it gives CSAFQTGRALNTEAFF.

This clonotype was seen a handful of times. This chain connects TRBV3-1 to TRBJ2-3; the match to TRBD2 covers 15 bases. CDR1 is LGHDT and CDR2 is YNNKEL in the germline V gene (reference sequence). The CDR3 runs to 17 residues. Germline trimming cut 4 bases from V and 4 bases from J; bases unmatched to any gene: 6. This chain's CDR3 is CASSPGLAGGGADTQYF. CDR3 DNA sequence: TGTGCCAGCAGCCCGGGACTAGCGGGAGGTGGGGCAGATACGCAGTATTTT.

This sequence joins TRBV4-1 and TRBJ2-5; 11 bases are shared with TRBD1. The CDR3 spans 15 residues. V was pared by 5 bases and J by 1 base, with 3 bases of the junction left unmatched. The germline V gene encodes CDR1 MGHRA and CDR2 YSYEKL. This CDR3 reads CASSGGTGGQETQYF. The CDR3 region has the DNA TGCGCCAGCAGCGGAGGGACAGGGGGCCAAGAGACCCAGTACTTC.

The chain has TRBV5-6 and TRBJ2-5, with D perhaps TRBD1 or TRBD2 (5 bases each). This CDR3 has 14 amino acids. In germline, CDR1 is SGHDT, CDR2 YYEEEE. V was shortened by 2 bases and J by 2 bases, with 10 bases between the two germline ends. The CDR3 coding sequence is TGTGCCAGCAGCTTCGGGACGCTTCAAGAGACCCAGTACTTC. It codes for CASSFGTLQETQYF.

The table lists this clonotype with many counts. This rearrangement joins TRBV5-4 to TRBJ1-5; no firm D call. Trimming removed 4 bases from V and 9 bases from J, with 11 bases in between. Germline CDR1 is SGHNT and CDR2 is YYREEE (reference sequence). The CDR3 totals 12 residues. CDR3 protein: CASSIDRGPQHF. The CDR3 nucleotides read TGTGCCAGCAGCATCGACCGGGGGCCCCAGCATTTT.

The CDR3: CSASTLAANGGTYNEQFF. CDR3 in DNA: TGCAGTGCTTCAACTCTAGCGGCTAATGGGGGCACCTACAATGAGCAGTTCTTC. This sequence joins TRBV20-1 and TRBJ2-1; the D gene is possibly TRBD2 (7 bases). Trimming took 5 bases from V and 2 from J, leaving 25 bases between them. Germline V CDR1 and CDR2: DFQATT, SNEGSKA (reference sequence). The CDR3 runs to 18 residues.

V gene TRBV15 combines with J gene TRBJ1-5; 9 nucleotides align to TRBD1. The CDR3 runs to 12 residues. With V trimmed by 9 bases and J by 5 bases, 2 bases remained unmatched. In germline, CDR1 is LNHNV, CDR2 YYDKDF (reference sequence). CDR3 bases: TGTGCCACGGGACAGGGTGATCAGCCCCAGCATTTT. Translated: CATGQGDQPQHF.

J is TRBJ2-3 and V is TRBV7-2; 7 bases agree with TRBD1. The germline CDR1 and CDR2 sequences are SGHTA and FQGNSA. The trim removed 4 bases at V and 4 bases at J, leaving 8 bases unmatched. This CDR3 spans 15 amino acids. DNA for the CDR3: TGTGCCAGCAGCTCCCAGACAGGGCGCGCAGATACGCAGTATTTT. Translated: CASSSQTGRADTQYF.

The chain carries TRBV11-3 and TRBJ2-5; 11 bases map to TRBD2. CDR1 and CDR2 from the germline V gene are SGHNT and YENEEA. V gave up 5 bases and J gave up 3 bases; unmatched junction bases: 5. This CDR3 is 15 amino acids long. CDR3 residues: CASSKQGLAEETQYF. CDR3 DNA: TGTGCCAGCAGCAAACAGGGACTAGCGGAAGAGACCCAGTACTTC.